This T cell receptor (beta chain) was observed in a study of cytomegalovirus exposure and HLA in healthy donors (dated by TCRdb to about 2017). Broadly, across the study: An earlier analysis of some 500 of the donors reported about 250 Gb of sequence data and 120 million or so unique TCR beta sequences from about 200 million T cells. The later analysis used no new phenotypic data to find candidate immune exposures, relying instead on TCR beta sequences and their occurrence across donors. All discovery cohort repertoires had been generated using a single sequencing platform. HLA typing included class I and class II loci at four-digit resolution. To decide whether each TCR beta V gene segment behaved as functional or pseudogenic, an earlier analysis of some 600 of the donors relied on high-throughput TCR beta sequencing. Roughly 300 gigabases of sequencing data and tens of millions of unique TCR sequences were included in an early release covering around 650 HLA-typed donors. About five DR-DQ haplotypes were handled as single units for association and clustering because linkage in the cohort was strong. The study combined high-throughput TCR immunosequencing, statistical association of individual TCRs with disease status, and machine learning to predict cytomegalovirus infection status. The number of donors typed differed by locus, with roughly 629-640 for A, B, C, DRB1 and DQB1, about 500 for DQA1, 600 to 610 for DPA1, and 472 for DPB1. In addition to the first cohort of several hundred subjects, a separate validation cohort of around 110 different subjects was used. The T cell repertoires of some 670 subjects were profiled by immunosequencing and related to cytomegalovirus serostatus. The study aimed to test whether cataloging public T cell receptors could reveal signatures of past pathogen exposure. Among almost 400 genotyped donors of the cohort, an average of about 240,000 unique TCR beta nucleotide sequences were sequenced per donor, roughly 20% of them non-productive. A later analysis re-examined previously published TCR beta repertoires from roughly 650 donors and added high-resolution HLA genotyping to investigate patterns of TCR occurrence. Donor age, sex, ethnicity and CMV serostatus were compiled alongside the repertoire data. A later genetic analysis used genome-wide SNP genotypes for about 60% of the roughly 700 donors, treating that subset as a discovery cohort. The genetic ancestry cluster associated with self-reported Caucasian donors included 80% to 90% of the roughly 400 genotyped donors.

The method behind the library was the immunoSEQ multiplex PCR assay. For the multiplex PCR, a mixture combining 60 forward primers for TCR Vbeta segments and 13 reverse primers for TCR Jbeta segments was used. A multiplex PCR assay on genomic DNA amplified the CDR3 region of rearranged TCR beta genes. Amplified TCR beta libraries were sequenced as 87-base-pair reads on the Illumina HiSeq System. The paper's data handling went like this. A later analysis counted some 74 million unique TCR beta chains across the 550 to 750 repertoires, and some 11 million of these chains were shared by at least two donors. Raw reads were error-corrected and collapsed into unique sequences by a nearest-neighbor algorithm in which closely related sequences were merged to remove PCR and sequencing errors. Alignment of CDR3 sequences to IMGT reference sequences was used to assign V, D and J gene segments. Each retained sequence needed at least a six-nucleotide match to both a V gene segment and a J gene segment. A rearrangement was called productive if the CDR3 had no stop codons and remained in frame with V and J, and every other rearrangement was called non-productive. Following IMGT convention, CDR3 was defined as the stretch from the second conserved V-encoded cysteine to the conserved J-encoded phenylalanine. Sequences without an unambiguous match to a single V gene segment were excluded from the earlier analysis of about 600 of the donors. In an earlier analysis of 587 of the donors, a V segment was called functional when productive rearrangements were above 56.7%, and segregating when the standard deviation between donors exceeded 5%. A statistical classification framework was developed to diagnose cytomegalovirus status using the catalog of TCR beta chain sequences. V and J gene assignment, in a later analysis, came from comparing TCR nucleotide sequences with IMGT/GENE-DB human TR gene sequences. Using the TCRdist pipeline, a later analysis assigned CDR3 sequences along with most-parsimonious VDJ recombination scenarios. In a later analysis, every TCR beta chain was defined by the combination of its CDR3 amino acid sequence and its V-gene family, and reads without a unique V-gene family were dropped. As a way to deal with suspected cross-contamination and a sequencing artifact, a later analysis dropped 592 nucleotide sequences that were highly shared and had low generation probability. In a later analysis, a clonal expansion index for each public chain was calculated from normalized within-repertoire ranks of inferred template counts. In a later analysis, generation probabilities were computed with a VDJ recombination model fitted to out-of-frame rearrangements, and the resulting probabilities were checked against IGoR. Hypergeometric tests were used in a later analysis to score TCR-TCR, TCR-HLA and TCR-CMV co-occurrence, with a repertoire-size bias correction applied to the TCR pairs. To estimate false discovery rates, a later analysis permuted the HLA or CMV assignments 20 times. A later analysis grouped co-occurring TCRs with DBSCAN, adding TCRdist sequence similarity when clustering within HLA-allele-positive subsets. Repertoires with fewer than 30,000 or more than 120,000 public chains, plus five repertoires with anomalous nucleotide sharing, were excluded from co-occurrence clustering. Imported from immuneACCESS, the table was reduced by TCRdb to in-frame sequences with V and J called. These copies leave out some clones; in studies compared against another copy, an unresolved V gene accounts for under half, and the cause of the remainder is not known. That table supplies the V and J calls and clone size; D and trimming were determined from the DNA. Present in this sample are about 50,000 clones, over 60% of which were seen just once. Of the sample, around a tenth falls within the top ten clones.

Counted from cysteine to phenylalanine, this CDR3 has 12 amino acids. Of all the DNA, just the CDR3 is kept, 36 bases in frame from base 1. Trimming costs V 5 bases and J 9 bases, and their ends lie 11 bases apart. CDR1 SGHTA and CDR2 FQGNSA were looked up in the germline V gene. Summary of the overall study and its limitations: When HLA alleles, especially DR and DQ, strongly co-occurred, attributing TCR associations to individual alleles was difficult. The study listed 150 to 200 TCR beta chains as associated with cytomegalovirus. In both the original and validation cohorts, the classifier was reported to diagnose cytomegalovirus status with high specificity and sensitivity. The 87-base-pair reads could not distinguish some IMGT-functional V segments, including TRBV6-2 and TRBV6-3, so those segments were excluded. CMV serostatus was the only immune exposure information available for the cohort. Only TCR beta chains were sequenced in this cohort, and the absence of alpha or paired-chain data limited detectable features. At a false discovery rate of 0.05, a later analysis linked some 18,000 TCR beta sequences to specific HLA alleles. In a later analysis, most CMV-associated TCR beta chains were found to appear HLA-restricted, with HLA associations seemingly driven largely by CMV exposure. A later analysis found that TCR association rates varied across HLA loci, with DRB1 alleles showing the most associated TCRs and HLA-C alleles the fewest. Broadly in line with IMGT annotations, most TCR beta V segments showed up in productive rearrangements about 90% or about 30% of the time in an earlier analysis of approximately 600 of the donors. Correlated functional status among segregating V segments might be attributable to linkage disequilibrium, but an unknown experimental factor could not be ruled out. Because HLA typing was unavailable for some donors at each locus, only the typed subset was used in association tests. A few of the identified cytomegalovirus-associated TCR beta chains were confirmed in vitro to be specific for cytomegalovirus antigens. Approximately 16 rarely observed V segments, including chromosome 9 orphons, were excluded from the earlier analysis of about 500 of the donors because counts were too low. A group of highly shared sequence variants was considered likely to be a technical artifact of the sequencing pipeline. According to a later analysis, parvovirus B19, influenza, CMV and Epstein-Barr virus appeared linked to several top co-occurrence clusters. Most TCR sequences were seen in very few donors, while some public TCRs were found in many individuals. V-gene and J-gene trimming of TCR beta chains was associated with a missense DCLRE1C variant in a later genetic analysis, and the association was replicated in an independent cohort. A later genetic analysis reported fewer N-insertions in productive TCRs among donors in an Asian-associated ancestry cluster than the roughly 720-donor mean. A further reported finding was that TCR beta sequences accurately predicted the HLA-A and HLA-B alleles for most subjects in the first cohort. The presence/absence analyses assumed that sequencing depth was roughly uniform across donors, and that assumption may not be true. In a later analysis, HLA-associated TCR beta chains showed more clonal expansion and lower generation probabilities than non-associated chains that were equally common. According to the authors, the approach could potentially be generalized to other disease states and immunological phenotypes.

Concerning this clone: Its antigen is still unknown. No much larger clonotype is one base removed from it; base qualities were not supplied.

The cohort comprised some 730 healthy bone marrow donors. All cohort members were sampled while nominally healthy, although unrecorded immune exposures were likely present. The donor was CMV seronegative and belonged to the group of 352 seronegative cohort members. Each donor provided a peripheral blood sample, and peripheral blood mononuclear cells were used for TCR beta sequencing. The Qiagen DNeasy Blood Extraction Kit was used to extract genomic DNA from the blood cell samples. The material sequenced was PBMCs. The rearrangement joined TRBV7-2 to TRBJ2-1, with an unclear D gene assignment. This TCR was sampled from a woman aged 50 to 65 in good health and CMV-seronegative. CDR3 protein: CASSPRPAEQFF. At the DNA level, the sequence is TGTGCCAGCAGCCCTAGGCCAGCTGAGCAGTTCTTC.